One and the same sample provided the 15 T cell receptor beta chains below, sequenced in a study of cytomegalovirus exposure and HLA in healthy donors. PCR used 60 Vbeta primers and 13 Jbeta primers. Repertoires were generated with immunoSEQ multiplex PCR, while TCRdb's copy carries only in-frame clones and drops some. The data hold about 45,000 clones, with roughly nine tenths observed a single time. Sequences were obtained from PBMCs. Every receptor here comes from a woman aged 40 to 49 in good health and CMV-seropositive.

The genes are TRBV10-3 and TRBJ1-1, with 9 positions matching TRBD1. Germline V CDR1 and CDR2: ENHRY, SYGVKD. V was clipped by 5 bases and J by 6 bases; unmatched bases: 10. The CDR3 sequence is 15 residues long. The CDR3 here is CAISPRDRVGPEAFF. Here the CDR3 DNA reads TGTGCCATCAGTCCCCGGGACAGGGTCGGACCTGAAGCTTTCTTT.

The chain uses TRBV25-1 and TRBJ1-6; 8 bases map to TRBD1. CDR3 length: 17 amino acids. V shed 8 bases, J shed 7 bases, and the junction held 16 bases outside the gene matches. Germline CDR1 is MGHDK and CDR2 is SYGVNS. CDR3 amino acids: CASADGGAGGLNSPLHF. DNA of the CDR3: TGTGCCAGCGCGGATGGGGGTGCAGGGGGCTTGAATTCACCCCTCCACTTT.

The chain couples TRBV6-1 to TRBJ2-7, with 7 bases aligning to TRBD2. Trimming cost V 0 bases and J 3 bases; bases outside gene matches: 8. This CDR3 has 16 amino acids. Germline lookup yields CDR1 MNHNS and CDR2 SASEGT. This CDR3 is CASSEADQAGYYEQYF. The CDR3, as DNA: TGTGCCAGCAGTGAAGCAGACCAAGCGGGATACTACGAGCAGTACTTC.

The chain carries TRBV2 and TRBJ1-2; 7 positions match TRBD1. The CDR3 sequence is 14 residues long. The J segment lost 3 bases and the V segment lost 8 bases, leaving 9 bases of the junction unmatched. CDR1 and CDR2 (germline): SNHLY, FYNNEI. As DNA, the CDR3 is TGTGCCAGCGTCAGGGGGGCGCTGGACTATGGCTACACCTTC. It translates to CASVRGALDYGYTF. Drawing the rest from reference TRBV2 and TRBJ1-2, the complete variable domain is EPEVTQTPSHQVTQMGQEVILRCVPISNHLYFYWYRQILGQKVEFLVSFYNNEISEKSEIFDDQFSVERPDGSNFTLKIRSTKLEDSAMYFCASVRGALDYGYTFGSGTRLTVV.

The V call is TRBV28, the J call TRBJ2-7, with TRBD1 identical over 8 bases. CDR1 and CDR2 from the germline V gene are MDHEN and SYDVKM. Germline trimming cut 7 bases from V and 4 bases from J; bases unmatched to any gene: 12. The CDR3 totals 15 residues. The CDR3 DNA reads TGTGCCAGCACCGAGGGAAACAGGGGGGAGTACGAGCAGTACTTC. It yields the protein CASTEGNRGEYEQYF. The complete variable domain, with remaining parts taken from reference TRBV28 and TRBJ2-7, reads DVKVTQSSRYLVKRTGEKVFLECVQDMDHENMFWYRQDPGLGLRLIYFSYDVKMKEKGDIPEGYSVSREKKERFSLILESASTNQTSMYLCASTEGNRGEYEQYFGPGTRLTVT.

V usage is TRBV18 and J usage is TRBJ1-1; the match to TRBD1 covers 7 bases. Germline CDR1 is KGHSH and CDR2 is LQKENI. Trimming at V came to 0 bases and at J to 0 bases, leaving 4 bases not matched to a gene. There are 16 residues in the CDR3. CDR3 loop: CASSPPEQGMNTEAFF. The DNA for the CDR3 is TGTGCCAGCTCACCACCTGAACAGGGGATGAACACTGAAGCTTTCTTT.

The CDR3 region has the DNA TGTGCCAGCAGCTTAGAGCGTAAGAGAGCGCAGTATTTT. This sequence encodes CASSLERKRAQYF. The chain uses TRBV7-9 and TRBJ2-3; D unclear. Trimming left V 1 base short and J 10 bases short, with 12 bases between. The CDR3 sequence is 13 residues long. Germline assignment: CDR1 SEHNR and CDR2 FQNEAQ (reference sequence).

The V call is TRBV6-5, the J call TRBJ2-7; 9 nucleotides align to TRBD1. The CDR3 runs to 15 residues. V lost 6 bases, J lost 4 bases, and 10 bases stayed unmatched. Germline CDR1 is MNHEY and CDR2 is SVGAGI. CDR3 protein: CASRRGQGNSYEQYF. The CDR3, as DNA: TGTGCCAGCAGGAGGGGACAGGGAAATTCGTACGAGCAGTACTTC.

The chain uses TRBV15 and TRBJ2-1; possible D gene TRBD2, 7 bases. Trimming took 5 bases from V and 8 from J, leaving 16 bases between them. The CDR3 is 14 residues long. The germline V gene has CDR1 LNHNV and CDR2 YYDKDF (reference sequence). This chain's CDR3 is CATSLEGGTDEQFF. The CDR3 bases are TGTGCCACCAGCCTCGAGGGGGGGACCGATGAGCAGTTCTTC.

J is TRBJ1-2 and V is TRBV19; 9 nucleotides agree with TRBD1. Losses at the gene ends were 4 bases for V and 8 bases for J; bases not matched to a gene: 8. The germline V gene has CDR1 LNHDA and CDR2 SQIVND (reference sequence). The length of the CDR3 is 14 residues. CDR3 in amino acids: CASSTRGQGGGYTF. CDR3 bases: TGTGCCAGTAGTACTCGGGGACAGGGTGGCGGCTACACCTTC.

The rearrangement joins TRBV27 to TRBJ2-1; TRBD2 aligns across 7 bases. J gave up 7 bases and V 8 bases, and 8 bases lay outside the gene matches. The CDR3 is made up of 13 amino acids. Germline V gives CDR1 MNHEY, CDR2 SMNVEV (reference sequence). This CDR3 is CASWRGGGNEQFF. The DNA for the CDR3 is TGTGCCAGCTGGCGCGGGGGAGGGAATGAGCAGTTCTTC.

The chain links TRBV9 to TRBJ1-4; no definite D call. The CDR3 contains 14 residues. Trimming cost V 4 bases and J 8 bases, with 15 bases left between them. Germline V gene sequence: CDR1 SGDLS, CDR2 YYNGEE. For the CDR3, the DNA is TGTGCCAGCAGCCTGACAATGGGCGACGAAAAACTGTTTTTT. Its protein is CASSLTMGDEKLFF.

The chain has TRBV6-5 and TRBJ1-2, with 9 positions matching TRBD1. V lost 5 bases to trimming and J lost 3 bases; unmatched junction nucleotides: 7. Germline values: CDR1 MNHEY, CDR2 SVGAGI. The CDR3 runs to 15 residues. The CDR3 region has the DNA TGTGCCAGCAGTCCCGGGACAGGGACACACTATGGCTACACCTTC. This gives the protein CASSPGTGTHYGYTF.

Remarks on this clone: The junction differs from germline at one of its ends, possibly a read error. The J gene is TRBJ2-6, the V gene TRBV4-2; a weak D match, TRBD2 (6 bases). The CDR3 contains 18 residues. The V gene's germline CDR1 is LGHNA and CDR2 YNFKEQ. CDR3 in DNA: TGTGCCAGCAGCGAAGACCGGGGACTCCTCTCTGGGGCCAACGTCCTGACTTTC. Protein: CASSEDRGLLSGANVLTF.

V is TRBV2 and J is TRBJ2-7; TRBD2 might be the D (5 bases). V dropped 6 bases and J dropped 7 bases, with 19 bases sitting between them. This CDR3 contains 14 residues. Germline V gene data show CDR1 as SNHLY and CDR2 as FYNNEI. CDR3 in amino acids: CASREDGSLGEQYF. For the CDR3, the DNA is TGTGCCAGCAGGGAGGACGGTTCCCTGGGAGAGCAGTACTTC. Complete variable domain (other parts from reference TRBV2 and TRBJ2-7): EPEVTQTPSHQVTQMGQEVILRCVPISNHLYFYWYRQILGQKVEFLVSFYNNEISEKSEIFDDQFSVERPDGSNFTLKIRSTKLEDSAMYFCASREDGSLGEQYFGPGTRLTVT.